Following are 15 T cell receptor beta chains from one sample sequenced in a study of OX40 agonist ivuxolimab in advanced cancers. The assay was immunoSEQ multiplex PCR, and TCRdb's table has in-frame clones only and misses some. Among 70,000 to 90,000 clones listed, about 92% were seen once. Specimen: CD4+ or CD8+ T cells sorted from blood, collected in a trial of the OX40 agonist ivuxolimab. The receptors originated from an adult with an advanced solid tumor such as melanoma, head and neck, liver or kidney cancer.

Here the CDR3 reads CASSYTTGATEAFF. CDR3 bases: TGTGCCAGCAGTTATACGACAGGGGCCACTGAAGCTTTCTTT. The chain has TRBV2 and TRBJ1-1, with TRBD1 matching 8 bases. The V gene end was trimmed by 5 bases and the J gene end by 4 bases; junction bases not matched to a gene: 6. CDR1 SNHLY and CDR2 FYNNEI come from the germline V gene. This CDR3 contains 14 residues.

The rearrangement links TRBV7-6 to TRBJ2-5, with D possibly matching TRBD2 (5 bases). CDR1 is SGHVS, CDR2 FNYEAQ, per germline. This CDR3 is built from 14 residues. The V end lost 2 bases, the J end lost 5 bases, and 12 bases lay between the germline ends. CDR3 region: CASSLQLVGETQYF. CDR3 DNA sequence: TGTGCCAGCAGCTTACAACTAGTGGGCGAGACCCAGTACTTC.

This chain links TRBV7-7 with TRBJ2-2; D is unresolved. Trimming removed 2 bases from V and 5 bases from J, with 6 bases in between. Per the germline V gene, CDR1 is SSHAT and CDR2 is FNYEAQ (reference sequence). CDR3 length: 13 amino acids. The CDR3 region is CASSLKPTGELFF. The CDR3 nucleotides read TGTGCCAGCAGCTTAAAACCAACCGGGGAGCTGTTTTTT. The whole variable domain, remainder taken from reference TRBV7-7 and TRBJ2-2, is GAGVSQSPRYKVTKRGQDVTLRCDPISSHATLYWYQQALGQGPEFLTYFNYEAQPDKSGLPSDRFSAERPEGSISTLTIQRTEQRDSAMYRCASSLKPTGELFFGEGSRLTVL.

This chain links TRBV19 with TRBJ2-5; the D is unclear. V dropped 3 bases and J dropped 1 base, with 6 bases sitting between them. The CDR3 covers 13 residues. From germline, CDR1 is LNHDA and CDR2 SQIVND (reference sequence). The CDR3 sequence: CASSIRPQETQYF. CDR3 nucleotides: TGTGCCAGTAGTATTAGACCCCAAGAGACCCAGTACTTC.

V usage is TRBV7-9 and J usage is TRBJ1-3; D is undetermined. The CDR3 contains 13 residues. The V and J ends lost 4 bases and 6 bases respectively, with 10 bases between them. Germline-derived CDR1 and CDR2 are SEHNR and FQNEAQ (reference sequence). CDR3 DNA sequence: TGTGCCAGCAGCTCCTTAGGTCAAAACACCATATATTTT. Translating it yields CASSSLGQNTIYF.

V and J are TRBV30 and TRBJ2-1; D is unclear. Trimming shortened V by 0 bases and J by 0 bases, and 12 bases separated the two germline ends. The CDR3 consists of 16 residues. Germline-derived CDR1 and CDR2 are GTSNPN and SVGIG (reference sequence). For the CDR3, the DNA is TGTGCCTGGAGTGTACGGGTAGCCGCCTCCTACAATGAGCAGTTCTTC. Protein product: CAWSVRVAASYNEQFF.

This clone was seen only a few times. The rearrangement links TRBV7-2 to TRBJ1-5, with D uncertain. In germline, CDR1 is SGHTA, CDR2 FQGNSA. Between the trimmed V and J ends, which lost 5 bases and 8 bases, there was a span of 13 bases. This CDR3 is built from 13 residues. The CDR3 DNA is TGTGCCAGCAGCGCACCCTCCTCGGAGCCCCAGCATTTT. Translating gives CASSAPSSEPQHF.

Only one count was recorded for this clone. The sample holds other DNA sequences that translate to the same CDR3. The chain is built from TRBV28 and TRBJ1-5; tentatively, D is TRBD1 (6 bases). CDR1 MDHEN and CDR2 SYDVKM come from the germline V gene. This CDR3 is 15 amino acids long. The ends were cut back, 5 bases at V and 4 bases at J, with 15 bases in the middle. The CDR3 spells CASSPTGSGNQPQHF. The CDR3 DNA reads TGTGCCAGCAGTCCCACAGGGTCGGGTAATCAGCCCCAGCATTTT.

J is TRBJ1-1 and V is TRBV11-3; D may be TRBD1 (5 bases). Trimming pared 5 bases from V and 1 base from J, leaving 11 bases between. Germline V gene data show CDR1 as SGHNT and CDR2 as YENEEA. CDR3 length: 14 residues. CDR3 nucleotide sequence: TGTGCCAGCAGCCGATCGGGGACGAACACTGAAGCTTTCTTT. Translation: CASSRSGTNTEAFF.

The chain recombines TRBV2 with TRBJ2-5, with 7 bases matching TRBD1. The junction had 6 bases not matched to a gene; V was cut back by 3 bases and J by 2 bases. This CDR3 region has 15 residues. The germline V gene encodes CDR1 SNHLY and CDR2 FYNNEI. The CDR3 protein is CASSDLGTVQETQYF. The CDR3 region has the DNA TGTGCCAGCAGTGACCTCGGGACAGTACAAGAGACCCAGTACTTC.

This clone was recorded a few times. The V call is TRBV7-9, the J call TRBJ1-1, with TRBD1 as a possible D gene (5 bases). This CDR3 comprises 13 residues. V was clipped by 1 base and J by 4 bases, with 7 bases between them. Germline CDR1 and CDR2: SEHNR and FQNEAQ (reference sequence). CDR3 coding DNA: TGTGCCAGCAGCTTAGAGGGGTCCACTGAAGCTTTCTTT. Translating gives CASSLEGSTEAFF.

The CDR3 here is CASRKQGGETQYF. The CDR3, as DNA: TGTGCCAGCAGGAAACAGGGGGGAGAGACCCAGTACTTC. V and J are TRBV27 and TRBJ2-5; 8 bases match TRBD1. The V segment lost 6 bases and the J segment 4 bases; nucleotides outside the gene matches: 4. CDR1 and CDR2 from the germline V gene are MNHEY and SMNVEV (reference sequence). This CDR3 is 13 amino acids long.

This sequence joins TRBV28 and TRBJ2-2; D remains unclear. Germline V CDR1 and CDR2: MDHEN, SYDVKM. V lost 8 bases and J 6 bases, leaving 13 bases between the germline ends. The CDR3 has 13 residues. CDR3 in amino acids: CASSTLVPGELFF. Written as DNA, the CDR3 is TGTGCCAGCTCAACCCTAGTACCCGGGGAGCTGTTTTTT.

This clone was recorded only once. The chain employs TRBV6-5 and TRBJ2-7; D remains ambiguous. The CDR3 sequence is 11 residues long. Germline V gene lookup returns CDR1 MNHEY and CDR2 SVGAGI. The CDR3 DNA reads TGTGCTCACGGGTCCCAATACGAGCAGTACTTC. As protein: CAHGSQYEQYF.

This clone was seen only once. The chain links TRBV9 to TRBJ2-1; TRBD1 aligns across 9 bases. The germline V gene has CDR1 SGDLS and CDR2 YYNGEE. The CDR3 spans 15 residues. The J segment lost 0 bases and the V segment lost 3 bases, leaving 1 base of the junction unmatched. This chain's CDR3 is CASSATGGSYNEQFF. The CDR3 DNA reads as TGTGCCAGCAGCGCGACAGGGGGCTCCTACAATGAGCAGTTCTTC. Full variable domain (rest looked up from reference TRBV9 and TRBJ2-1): DSGVTQTPKHLITATGQRVTLRCSPRSGDLSVYWYQQSLDQGLQFLIQYYNGEERAKGNILERFSAQQFPDLHSELNLSSLELGDSALYFCASSATGGSYNEQFFGPGTRLTVL.